The T cell receptor beta chain under discussion was sequenced for a study of blood T cell repertoires in COVID-19 (dated by TCRdb to 2018 to 2020). Broadly, across the study: Collaborator samples came from the United States, Italy and Spain and covered acute and convalescent phases of COVID-19. The prospective study material was composed of cDNA or gDNA derived from T cells, B-cell-depleted T cells, or PBMCs. Deeply sampled blood TCRbeta repertoires from subjects exposed to, actively infected with, or recovered from COVID-19 were included in the dataset. A freely available public database, intended as a resource for researchers studying the immune response to SARS-CoV-2, is where the repertoires were released. The samples were drawn from two sources: the first 160 participants of the ongoing ImmuneRACE study, and fewer than 1,500 subjects contributed by 6 global collaborators. Nearly every sample came with metadata listing a de-identified subject ID, COVID-19 status, age in years and sex. Where available, HLA class I and class II types were taken from metadata supplied by the sample provider and were not determined by assay-based typing.

Study-level results and caveats: The quantity of clinical and demographic metadata differed by source and by participant and was supplied without curation.

Based on the germline V gene, the CDR1 and CDR2 sequences are SGHTA and FQGNSA. Trimming at the junction amounts to 1 base on V and 1 base on J, and the germline ends lie 9 bases apart. The CDR3 has 15 amino acids, counting the end cysteine and phenylalanine. Only the CDR3 part of the read is kept: 45 bases, read in frame from the first base. The immunoSEQ Assay, a bias-controlled multiplex PCR, was used to amplify TCRbeta CDR3 regions from genomic DNA. As for how the authors treated the data: Within the assay, amplification of reference gene primers was used to estimate how many nucleated cells each sample contained. To quantify the absolute abundance of each unique TCRbeta CDR3 rearrangement, sequence reads were collapsed and filtered. For each sample, productive Simpson clonality was calculated as the square root of Simpson's diversity index across productive rearrangements. Not all clones reach the TCRdb copy of this immuneACCESS table, which keeps in-frame sequences only. Checked studies attribute under half of the gap to unresolved V genes and leave the rest unexplained. The D gene and trimming were derived from the DNA, and the V and J assignments and clone size from that table. Within this sample are some 390,000 clones, with roughly nine tenths of them counted one time only. Together, the top ten hold 1.1% of the sample.

Participants in the prospective study were aged roughly 18 to 95 years, lived in about two dozen United States geographic areas, and enrolled through a virtual design. In the prospective study, cohorts were assigned on the basis of participant-reported clinical history obtained from a screening survey and a study questionnaire. Recovered participants in ImmuneRACE Cohort 3 were defined as having two consecutive negative NP/OP PCR tests, clearance from a healthcare professional, or resolution of symptoms. Mobile phlebotomists in the prospective study collected whole blood, serum and a nasopharyngeal or oropharyngeal swab from every participant. Participants in the prospective study had the option to provide additional blood draws and questionnaires over a roughly two-month period. Prospective study blood samples were shipped either frozen or at room temperature before DNA extraction. The sample holds one count of this clone. This receptor's antigen is unknown. No base qualities exist here, and no much larger clone lies one base off it. Within the sample, other DNA sequences also encode this same CDR3.

The chain is encoded by TRBV7-2 joined to TRBJ2-3; the D region possibly corresponds to TRBD2 (5 bases align). Sample: PBMCs or T cells enriched from blood (not recorded which). This TCR was recovered from a man younger than 40 who had recovered from COVID-19. The nucleotide sequence reads TGTGCCAGCAGCTTAGGGCTAGCCGGCACAGATACGCAGTATTTT. The translation is CASSLGLAGTDTQYF.